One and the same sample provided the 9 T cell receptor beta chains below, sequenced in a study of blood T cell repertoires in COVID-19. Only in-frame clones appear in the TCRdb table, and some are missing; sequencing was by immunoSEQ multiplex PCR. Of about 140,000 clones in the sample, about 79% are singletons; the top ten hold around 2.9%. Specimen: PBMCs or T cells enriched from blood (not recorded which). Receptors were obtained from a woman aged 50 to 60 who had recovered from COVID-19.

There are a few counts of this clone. The chain's CDR3 is CASSLDSLEKLFF. CDR3 nucleotide sequence: TGTGCCAGCAGTTTGGACAGTTTGGAAAAACTGTTTTTT. V usage is TRBV2 and J usage is TRBJ1-4; the D gene is possibly TRBD1 (6 bases). This CDR3 is built from 13 residues. The V gene lost 5 bases and the J gene lost 8 bases, with 12 bases spanning the gap. Germline CDR1 is SNHLY and CDR2 is FYNNEI.

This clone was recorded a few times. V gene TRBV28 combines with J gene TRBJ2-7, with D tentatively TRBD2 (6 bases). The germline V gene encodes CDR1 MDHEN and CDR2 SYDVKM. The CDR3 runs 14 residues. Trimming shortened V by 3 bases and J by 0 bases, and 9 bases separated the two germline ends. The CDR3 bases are TGTGCCAGCAGTTTTAGCGGATACTCCTACGAGCAGTACTTC. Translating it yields CASSFSGYSYEQYF. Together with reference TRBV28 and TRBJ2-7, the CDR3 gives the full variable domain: DVKVTQSSRYLVKRTGEKVFLECVQDMDHENMFWYRQDPGLGLRLIYFSYDVKMKEKGDIPEGYSVSREKKERFSLILESASTNQTSMYLCASSFSGYSYEQYFGPGTRLTVT.

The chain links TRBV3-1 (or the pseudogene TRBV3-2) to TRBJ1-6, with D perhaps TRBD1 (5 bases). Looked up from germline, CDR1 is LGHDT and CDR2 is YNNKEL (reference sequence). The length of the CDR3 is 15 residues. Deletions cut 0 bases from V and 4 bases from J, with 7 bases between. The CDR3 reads CASSQDRQYNSPLHF. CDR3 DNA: TGTGCCAGCAGCCAAGATCGACAGTATAATTCACCCCTCCACTTT.

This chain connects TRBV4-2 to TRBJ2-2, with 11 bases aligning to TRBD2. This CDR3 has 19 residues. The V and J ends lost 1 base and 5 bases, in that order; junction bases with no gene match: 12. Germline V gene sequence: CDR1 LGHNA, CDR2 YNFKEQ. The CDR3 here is CASSQGLGLAGGGTGELFF. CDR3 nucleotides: TGTGCCAGCAGCCAAGGCCTGGGGCTAGCGGGAGGAGGTACCGGGGAGCTGTTTTTT.

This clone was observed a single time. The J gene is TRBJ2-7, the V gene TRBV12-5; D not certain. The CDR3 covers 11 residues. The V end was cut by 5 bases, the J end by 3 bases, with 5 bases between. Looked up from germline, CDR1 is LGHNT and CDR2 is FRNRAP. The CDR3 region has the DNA TGTGCTAGTGGTCGAGACTACGAGCAGTACTTC. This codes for CASGRDYEQYF.

The CDR3 here is CASSSPGLAVTDTQYF. The DNA for the CDR3 is TGCGCCAGCAGCTCCCCGGGACTAGCTGTCACAGATACGCAGTATTTT. The V gene is TRBV5-1, the J gene TRBJ2-3, with 9 bases that match TRBD2. The CDR3 covers 16 residues. The V gene's germline CDR1 is SGHRS and CDR2 YFSETQ. Unmatched junction bases numbered 7, after V lost 3 bases and J lost 2 bases.

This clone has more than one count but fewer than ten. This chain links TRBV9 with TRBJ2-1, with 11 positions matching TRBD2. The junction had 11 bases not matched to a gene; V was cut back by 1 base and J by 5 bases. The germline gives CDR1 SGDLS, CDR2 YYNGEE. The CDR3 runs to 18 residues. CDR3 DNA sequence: TGTGCCAGCAGCGTATCAGGGACTACTAGCGGGAGAAACAATGAGCAGTTCTTC. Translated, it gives CASSVSGTTSGRNNEQFF. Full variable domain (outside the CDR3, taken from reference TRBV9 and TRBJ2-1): DSGVTQTPKHLITATGQRVTLRCSPRSGDLSVYWYQQSLDQGLQFLIQYYNGEERAKGNILERFSAQQFPDLHSELNLSSLELGDSALYFCASSVSGTTSGRNNEQFFGPGTRLTVL.

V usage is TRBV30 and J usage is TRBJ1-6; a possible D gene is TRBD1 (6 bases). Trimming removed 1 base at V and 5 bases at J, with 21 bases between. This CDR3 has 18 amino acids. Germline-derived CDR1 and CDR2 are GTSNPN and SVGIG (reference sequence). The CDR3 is CAWSGPAATGRDNSPLHF. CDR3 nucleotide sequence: TGTGCCTGGAGTGGCCCCGCTGCCACAGGGCGGGATAATTCACCCCTCCACTTT.

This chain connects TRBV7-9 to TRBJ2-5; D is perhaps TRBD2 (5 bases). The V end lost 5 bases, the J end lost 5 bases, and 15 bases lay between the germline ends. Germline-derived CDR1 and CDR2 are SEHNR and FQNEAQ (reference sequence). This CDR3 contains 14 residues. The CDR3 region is CASSPGGFGETQYF. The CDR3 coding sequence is TGTGCCAGCAGCCCTGGCGGGTTTGGGGAGACCCAGTACTTC.